The sequence of this T cell receptor beta chain was determined in a study of persistence of HIV-infected CD4 T cells. There are 15 residues in the CDR3. The germline CDR1 and CDR2 sequences are SGHTA and FQGTGA. V lost 3 bases and J lost 3; bases outside the gene matches: 6. This clone has a single count. Its antigen is currently unknown. An overlapping HIV-1 Gag peptide pool stimulated these cells at about 0.9 ug/peptide/mL. Sorting of responding CD4+ T cells relied on upregulated CD40 ligand together with CD69. Sequencing used immunoSEQ version 4 in survey mode. Profiled with immunoSEQ multiplex PCR; TCRdb holds only in-frame clones, not every one. The sample has 25,000 to 35,000 clones, roughly 70% seen once.

The material sequenced was CD4+ T cells sorted from PBMCs after roughly 18-hour stimulation, taken from a patient who received antiretroviral therapy. The clonotype originates from an adult man with HIV who was CMV-seropositive. The chain couples TRBV7-3 to TRBJ2-3; TRBD2 matches 7 bases. In DNA, the CDR3 is TGTGCCAGCAGCTTGGCGAGCGGGGATACAGATACGCAGTATTTT. It encodes CASSLASGDTDTQYF. Using reference TRBV7-3 and TRBJ2-3 for the parts outside the CDR3, the full variable domain is GAGVSQTPSNKVTEKGKYVELRCDPISGHTALYWYRQSLGQGPEFLIYFQGTGAADDSGLPNDRFFAVRPEGSVSTLKIQRTERGDSAVYLCASSLASGDTDTQYFGPGTRLTVL.